These T cell receptor beta chains were read from a single sample in a study of blood T cell repertoires in COVID-19. This table comes from immunoSEQ multiplex PCR, and its TCRdb copy is limited to in-frame clones, with some not included. Of over 250,000 clones in the sample, under 90% were seen once. Sequenced sample: PBMCs or T cells enriched from blood (not recorded which). The source of these receptors is a man between 25 and 39 years old with acute COVID-19. CDR3s include the opening cysteine and the closing phenylalanine or tryptophan. A D gene is named only where the DNA matches it firmly. Clone size is not always given. Where it is, it says once, few, many or a class for expanded clones.

d_call	clone_size	v_call	j_call	cdr3_nt	cdr3_aa
-	-	TRBV24-1	TRBJ1-5	TGTGCCACCAGTGAGGGGGGTCGCAATCAGCCCCAGCATTTT	CATSEGGRNQPQHF
-	-	TRBV19	TRBJ2-5	TGTGCCAGTAGCAGGGTTGGAGAGACCCAGTACTTC	CASSRVGETQYF
TRBD2	-	TRBV5-1	TRBJ2-3	TGCGCCAGCAGCCCGAATGCGGGGGCAGATACGCAGTATTTT	CASSPNAGADTQYF
-	-	TRBV11-3	TRBJ2-1	TGTGCCAGCAGCTTAGAAAAGTGGAGTTCAACCCCCCGTGAGCAGTTCTTC	CASSLEKWSSTPREQFF
-	-	TRBV6-5	TRBJ1-2	TGTGCCAGCAGTTACTTAGACGGGTCGAATGGCTACACCTTC	CASSYLDGSNGYTF
-	few	TRBV9	TRBJ1-6	TGTGCCAGCAGCCAGACAGTGTACAATTCACCCCTCCACTTT	CASSQTVYNSPLHF
TRBD1	-	TRBV5-1	TRBJ2-1	TGCGCCAGCAGCTTGGCAGGACAGGGGGACTCCAATGAGCAGTTCTTC	CASSLAGQGDSNEQFF
-	-	TRBV13	TRBJ1-6	TGTGCCAGCAGCCGGCGGGAGGGTGGCTCCTATAATTCACCCCTCCACTTT	CASSRREGGSYNSPLHF
TRBD2	-	TRBV6-5	TRBJ2-2	TGTGCCAGCAGTCCGGGACTAGCGGGCACCGGGGAGCTGTTTTTT	CASSPGLAGTGELFF
TRBD2	-	TRBV5-6	TRBJ2-1	TGTGCCAGCAGCCCCTGGACTAGCGGGGGGGTGGGCGAGCAGTTCTTC	CASSPWTSGGVGEQFF
-	-	TRBV7-2	TRBJ1-6	TGTGCCAGCAGCTTAGACGGGGGGCGGAATTCACCCCTCCACTTT	CASSLDGGRNSPLHF
-	-	TRBV28	TRBJ2-2	TGTGCCAGCAGCCTCTTGCAGGGGAACACCGGGGAGCTGTTTTTT	CASSLLQGNTGELFF
-	-	TRBV4-2	TRBJ1-2	TGTGCCAGCAGCCAGGGCGGGAGGCAGATCTATGGCTACACCTTC	CASSQGGRQIYGYTF
-	few	TRBV9	TRBJ1-1	TGTGCCAGCAGCGCTTACAGGGTCGGAGTCACTGAAGCTTTCTTT	CASSAYRVGVTEAFF
-	-	TRBV3-1/TRBV3-2	TRBJ1-1	TGTGCCAGCAGCCAAGTGGGCGGGGATGAAGCTTTCTTT	CASSQVGGDEAFF
-	once	TRBV6-5	TRBJ2-2	TGTGCCAGCTTAGGGACAAGGAACACCGGGGAGCTGTTTTTT	CASLGTRNTGELFF
-	-	TRBV19	TRBJ2-2	TGTGCCAGTACCAGAGCGACTAGGCCCAGACCCGGGGAGCTGTTTTTT	CASTRATRPRPGELFF
-	-	TRBV27	TRBJ1-2	TGTGCCAGCAGTCTAGGTGGAGGGAATAATGGCTACACCTTC	CASSLGGGNNGYTF
-	-	TRBV14	TRBJ2-3	TGTGCCAGCAGCCATCGCGGGGAAAGAGTGGATACGCAGTATTTT	CASSHRGERVDTQYF
-	few	TRBV10-3	TRBJ1-5	TGTGCCATCAGTGAGTCGGAGGAGAATCAGCCCCAGCATTTT	CAISESEENQPQHF
TRBD1	medium-sized	TRBV28	TRBJ1-5	TGTGCCAGCAGCTATGGTGACAGGGTTATTCAGCCCCAGCATTTT	CASSYGDRVIQPQHF
-	-	TRBV20-1	TRBJ2-2	TGCAGTGCTAGAGACGCCGGGGAGCTGTTTTTT	CSARDAGELFF
TRBD2	-	TRBV11-2	TRBJ2-4	TGTGCCAGCAGCTTAGTAGCGGGGGCCAAAAACATTCAGTACTTC	CASSLVAGAKNIQYF
TRBD1	-	TRBV7-9	TRBJ1-4	TGTGCCAGCAGCGTCCCGGGACAGGGGGCTTCTAATGAAAAACTGTTTTTT	CASSVPGQGASNEKLFF
-	-	TRBV3-1/TRBV3-2	TRBJ1-2	TGTGCCAGCAGCCAAGCACTAAGAGCAGCCCATTGGCGCTATGGCTACACCTTC	CASSQALRAAHWRYGYTF
-	-	TRBV28	TRBJ1-5	TGTGGGTCTGGGCTGTCTTCGAATCAGCCCCAGCATTTT	CGSGLSSNQPQHF
-	-	TRBV24-1	TRBJ2-1	TGTGCCACCAGTGACCGCTACAGGGTACAGAATGAGCAGTTCTTC	CATSDRYRVQNEQFF
-	-	TRBV7-9	TRBJ2-3	TGTGCCAGCAGCTGGAGGGTCGGCACTAGCACAGATACGCAGTATTTT	CASSWRVGTSTDTQYF
TRBD2	-	TRBV19	TRBJ2-5	TGTGCCAGTGGAGTAGCGGGAGTTATAGAGACCCAGTACTTC	CASGVAGVIETQYF
-	-	TRBV24-1	TRBJ1-4	TGTGCCACCAGTGATCGAGGGGAAAAACTGTTTTTT	CATSDRGEKLFF
-	few	TRBV30	TRBJ1-1	TGTGCCTGGAGTTTACATGGAGCGAACACTGAAGCTTTCTTT	CAWSLHGANTEAFF
-	-	TRBV9	TRBJ1-1	TGTGCCAGCAGCGTATCTGGGGCCCACCGGGCTTTCTTT	CASSVSGAHRAFF
-	-	TRBV25-1	TRBJ1-1	TGTGCCAGCAGTGACCAGATAGGGACATTCAGGAACACTGAAGCTTTCTTT	CASSDQIGTFRNTEAFF
-	-	TRBV21-1	TRBJ2-1	TGTGCCAGCAGCAAAGGAAGTCAATCCCTCTCCGCTCCCCCGGAGAGCAATGAGCAGTTCTTC	CASSKGSQSLSAPPESNEQFF
TRBD1	few	TRBV9	TRBJ1-2	TGTGCCAGCAGCGTAGAAGACAGGGAGACTGGCTACACCTTC	CASSVEDRETGYTF